Each of the 32 T cell receptor beta chains below was sequenced from the same sample in a study of CD8+CD57+ T cells in acquired aplastic anemia. According to the study, genomic DNA was the template for TCR beta VDJ and CDR3 profiling. TCRdb passed the reads through MiXCR, listing each CDR3 protein once. The sample holds about 400,000 distinct CDR3 sequences, just under 70% seen once. The material sequenced was sorted CD4+, CD8+, or CD8+CD57+ T cells (not recorded which) from PBMCs. These receptors all come from a human donor in good health, serving as a control.

The chain joins TRBV29-1 to TRBJ2-7; the D is unclear. There are 13 residues in the CDR3. Between the trimmed V and J ends, which lost 7 bases and 2 bases, there was a span of 15 bases. In germline, CDR1 is SQVTM, CDR2 ANQGSEA. The CDR3 spells CSADTSSPYEQYF. The CDR3 region has the DNA TGCAGCGCCGATACGAGTAGCCCCTACGAGCAGTACTTC.

This clonotype was counted many times. The chain couples TRBV5-1 to TRBJ1-3; no reliable D call. The V gene's germline CDR1 is SGHRS and CDR2 YFSETQ. Trimming cost V 1 base and J 0 bases, with 8 bases left between them. This CDR3 comprises 15 residues. The CDR3 DNA follows: TGCGCCAGCAGCTTGAGTAGGGACTCTGGAAACACCATATATTTT. This codes for CASSLSRDSGNTIYF.

This clonotype appeared a few times. A much larger clone lies one base from this, so it may be a read error. This chain links TRBV4-3 with TRBJ1-4, with a tentative D call TRBD1 (5 bases). The CDR3 length is 16 residues. From germline, CDR1 is LGHNA and CDR2 YSLEER. For the CDR3, the DNA is TGCGCCAGCAGCGGTCGGGACTCCGCAACTAATGAAAAACTGTCTTTT. Translating gives CASSGRDSATNEKLSF.

A remark on this clonotype: This CDR3 fails to terminate in the conserved phenylalanine or tryptophan, so it likely reflects a read error. V and J are TRBV10-2 and TRBJ2-1; D gene unclear. The CDR3 runs 14 residues. The V gene's germline CDR1 is WSHSY and CDR2 SAAADI. V lost 2 bases and J lost 8, with 13 bases in between. CDR3 protein: CASSEGVGGDEQFS. CDR3 in DNA: TGCGCCAGCAGTGAGGGGGTTGGCGGCGATGAGCAGTTCTCC.

The chain carries TRBV7-4 and TRBJ2-5; tentative D call: TRBD1 (6 bases). V was clipped by 6 bases and J by 4 bases, with 21 bases between them. CDR3 length: 16 residues. The germline V gene encodes CDR1 SGHVT and CDR2 SQSDAQ. The CDR3: CASSLGLLGGIETQYF. In DNA, the CDR3 is TGTGCCAGCAGTTTGGGGCTACTAGGGGGTATAGAGACCCAGTACTTC.

As to this clonotype: The conserved closing phenylalanine or tryptophan is absent in this CDR3, likely reflecting a read error. The DNA is omitted, as the CDR3 cannot be located on it reliably, and the CDR3 follows TCRdb's listing. This chain connects TRBV7-2 to TRBJ1-1; whether TRBD1, the table's D call, matches the DNA was not checked. The CDR3 numbers 13 amino acids, ends counted. The V gene's germline CDR1 is SGHTA and CDR2 FQGNSA. The CDR3 region is CASSLLWGGQDTQ.

This chain connects TRBV20-1 to TRBJ1-6, with a weak D call TRBD1 (5 bases). In germline, CDR1 is DFQATT, CDR2 SNEGSKA (reference sequence). The V and J ends lost 3 bases and 9 bases respectively, with 18 bases between them. The CDR3 spans 15 residues. CDR3 sequence (DNA): TGCAGTGCTAGGGCCCGGGACGGCTACGGTTCACCCCTCCACTTT. Translating it yields CSARARDGYGSPLHF.

A word on this clonotype: No DNA is shown, since the ends of the CDR3 on it are uncertain; the CDR3 is the one TCRdb lists. The V and J genes are TRBV5-4 and TRBJ1-2; TRBD1 was called by the table and not checked on the DNA. The CDR3 region is 15 residues in length, termini included. Per the germline V gene, CDR1 is SGHNT and CDR2 is YYREEE (reference sequence). The CDR3 loop is CASSSSGQGVYGYTF.

The rearrangement links TRBV2 to TRBJ2-3, with a weak D call TRBD2 (6 bases). Germline V gene sequence: CDR1 SNHLY, CDR2 FYNNEI. The CDR3 covers 14 residues. The ends were cut back, 6 bases at V and 0 bases at J, with 10 bases in the middle. The CDR3 region is CASRRAGSTDTQYF. The CDR3 DNA reads as TGTGCCAGCAGACGGGCGGGGAGCACAGATACGCAGTATTTT.

This clonotype was counted many times. The V gene is TRBV29-1, the J gene TRBJ1-4, with a possible D match to TRBD1 (5 bases). Germline V CDR1 and CDR2: SQVTM, ANQGSEA. CDR3 length: 14 residues. The V and J ends lost 4 bases and 3 bases respectively, with 12 bases between them. The CDR3 nucleotides read TGCAGCGTTGCCCGGGAAGGGGCTAATGAAAAACTGTTTTTT. Its translation: CSVAREGANEKLFF. The full variable domain, in which reference TRBV29-1 and TRBJ1-4 provide the parts outside the CDR3, is SAVISQKPSRDICQRGTSLTIQCQVDSQVTMMFWYRQQPGQSLTLIATANQGSEATYESGFVIDKFPISRPNLTFSTLTVSNMSPEDSSIYLCSVAREGANEKLFFGSGTQLSVL.

This chain links TRBV2 with TRBJ1-2; D possibly corresponds to TRBD1 (5 bases). V gave up 6 bases and J gave up 4 bases, with 12 bases separating them. Germline V gives CDR1 SNHLY, CDR2 FYNNEI. This CDR3 has 13 residues. CDR3 in DNA: TGTGCCAGCAGCCGGGGGGGGGGCTATGGCTACACCTTC. Amino acids: CASSRGGGYGYTF.

A remark on this clonotype: A much bigger clone sits one base away, suggesting this may be a read error. The rearrangement links TRBV6-5 to TRBJ2-5, with D tentatively TRBD1 (6 bases). Germline V gene data show CDR1 as MNHEY and CDR2 as SVGAGI. CDR3 length: 13 residues. V lost 8 bases and J 4 bases, leaving 14 bases between the germline ends. The CDR3 reads CASRSTGTETQYF. The CDR3 DNA is TGTGCCAGCCGCTCGACAGGTACAGAGACCCAGTACTTC.

This clonotype was recorded once. The J gene is TRBJ1-4, the V gene TRBV7-2; D perhaps matches TRBD1 (5 bases). The CDR3 is 14 residues long. Germline-derived CDR1 and CDR2 are SGHTA and FQGNSA. Trimming cost V 6 bases and J 3 bases, with 11 bases left between them. The CDR3 reads CASRSTGANEKLFF. CDR3 bases: TGTGCCAGCAGGTCGACGGGGGCTAATGAAAAACTGTTTTTT.

On this clonotype itself: The conserved phenylalanine or tryptophan is not found at the CDR3 terminus, so this likely reflects a read error. The chain couples TRBV6-5 to TRBJ1-6; D gene uncertain. Germline V lookup: CDR1 MNHEY, CDR2 SVGAGI. The CDR3 is 17 residues long. V lost 6 bases and J lost 0, with 15 bases in between. The CDR3 DNA is TGTGCCAGCAGCGTCAAAACAGCCAGCTCCTATAATTCACCCCTCCACTCT. This codes for CASSVKTASSYNSPLHS.

At least ten counts were recorded for this clonotype. This sequence joins TRBV30 and TRBJ1-1; no clear D gene. Trimming stripped 3 bases from V and 3 bases from J, with 11 bases between. This CDR3 is 13 amino acids long. Germline assignment: CDR1 GTSNPN and CDR2 SVGIG (reference sequence). The DNA for the CDR3 is TGTGCCTGGAGACCTCGGTTGGACACTGAAGCTTTCTTT. Encoded protein: CAWRPRLDTEAFF.

The chain links TRBV20-1 to TRBJ2-5, with D possibly TRBD1 on 6 matching bases. The CDR3 sequence is 11 residues long. The V end was cut by 1 base, the J end by 10 bases, with 10 bases between. Germline V gives CDR1 DFQATT, CDR2 SNEGSKA (reference sequence). The CDR3 here is CSARAKGGQYF. The CDR3 DNA follows: TGCAGTGCTAGAGCTAAAGGGGGCCAGTACTTC.

The V and J genes are TRBV11-2 and TRBJ1-5, with D possibly being TRBD1 (5 bases). The V gene's germline CDR1 is SGHAT and CDR2 FQNNGV. V lost 1 base, J lost 3 bases, and 16 bases lay in between. The CDR3 loop spans 17 amino acids. The CDR3: CASSLGAGLPYNQPQHF. CDR3 nucleotide sequence: TGTGCCAGCAGCTTAGGCGCAGGGTTACCTTACAATCAGCCCCAGCATTTT.

In the case of this clonotype: An end of the junction differs from the germline gene, which may be a read error. The chain joins TRBV7-3 to TRBJ2-7, with D hard to call. The CDR3 has 12 residues. The germline V gene has CDR1 SGHTA and CDR2 FQGTGA. DNA of the CDR3: TGTGCCAGCAGCGTAAGAGCGCGCGAAGAGTATTTC. This encodes CASSVRAREEYF.

The rearrangement links TRBV5-6 to TRBJ2-3; the match to TRBD2 covers 7 bases. The CDR3 is made up of 14 amino acids. With V trimmed by 5 bases and J by 5 bases, 8 bases remained unmatched. Germline-derived CDR1 and CDR2 are SGHDT and YYEEEE. The CDR3 DNA is TGTGCCAGCAGAACTAGCGTCGCGCGAGATACGCAGTATTTT. It translates to CASRTSVARDTQYF.

Note on this clonotype: Since the CDR3 does not end with the conserved phenylalanine or tryptophan, this likely comes from a read error. The DNA is left out, because the CDR3 cannot be placed on it with certainty; the CDR3 is given as TCRdb lists it. The gene calls are TRBV7-9 and TRBJ2-5. Germline V lookup: CDR1 SEHNR, CDR2 FQNEAQ (reference sequence). The length of the CDR3 is 11 amino acids, counting both ends. The CDR3: CASSVHGTHYL.

J is TRBJ1-6 and V is TRBV2; D call uncertain. From germline, CDR1 is SNHLY and CDR2 FYNNEI. V lost 8 bases to trimming and J lost 3 bases, with 5 bases between them. This CDR3 has 12 residues. CDR3 region: CASHHYNSPLHF. As DNA, the CDR3 is TGTGCCAGCCACCACTATAATTCACCCCTCCACTTT.

In this sample, this clonotype turned up a few times. The chain couples TRBV20-1 to TRBJ2-5, with D perhaps given as TRBD1 or TRBD2 (6 bases each). Germline CDR1 DFQATT, CDR2 SNEGSKA (reference sequence). V was pared by 6 bases and J by 2 bases, with 19 bases between. This CDR3 contains 15 residues. As DNA, the CDR3 is TGCAGTGCCGTTGTGGGGGCGGGGACACAAGAGACCCAGTACTTC. Amino acids: CSAVVGAGTQETQYF.

This chain links TRBV28 with TRBJ1-5; tentatively, D is TRBD1 (5 bases). CDR1 MDHEN and CDR2 SYDVKM come from the germline V gene. Trimming pared 1 base from V and 5 bases from J, leaving 18 bases between. This CDR3 is built from 17 residues. The CDR3: CASSLSSRDPMDQPQHF. As DNA, the CDR3 is TGTGCCAGCAGTTTATCGAGCAGGGACCCGATGGATCAGCCCCAGCATTTT.

This chain connects TRBV5-1 to TRBJ2-2, with D possibly being TRBD1 or TRBD2 (6 bases each). CDR1 and CDR2 (germline): SGHRS, YFSETQ. There are 15 residues in the CDR3. Trimming removed 3 bases at V and 7 bases at J, with 16 bases between. CDR3: CASSWGLATLGELFF. The CDR3 DNA reads as TGCGCCAGCAGCTGGGGGCTAGCGACGCTCGGGGAGCTGTTTTTT.

The genes are TRBV7-3 and TRBJ2-7; D remains ambiguous. This CDR3 is built from 14 residues. With 6 bases removed from V and 6 bases from J, the gap between germline ends came to 18 bases. In germline, CDR1 is SGHTA, CDR2 FQGTGA. The CDR3 region has the DNA TGTGCCAGCAGTCCACCCCCGGAGAACTGCGAGCAGTACTTC. It encodes CASSPPPENCEQYF. The whole variable domain, filled in from reference TRBV7-3 and TRBJ2-7, reads GAGVSQTPSNKVTEKGKYVELRCDPISGHTALYWYRQSLGQGPEFLIYFQGTGAADDSGLPNDRFFAVRPEGSVSTLKIQRTERGDSAVYLCASSPPPENCEQYFGPGTRLTVT.

This clonotype was picked up one time. Without the conserved terminal phenylalanine or tryptophan, this CDR3 likely stems from a read error. The rearrangement joins TRBV10-1 to TRBJ1-2, with 10 bases lining up with TRBD1. CDR3 length: 13 residues. Germline values: CDR1 WNHNN, CDR2 SYGVQD (reference sequence). This chain's CDR3 is CASSLGTGDGYTS. The CDR3, as DNA: TGTGCCAGCAGCCTTGGGACAGGGGATGGCTACACCTCC.

The rearrangement links TRBV5-1 to TRBJ1-2; TRBD1 might be the D (5 bases). V lost 4 bases to trimming and J lost 0 bases, with 19 bases between them. The CDR3 has 17 amino acids. Germline loops: CDR1 SGHRS, CDR2 YFSETQ. CDR3 in amino acids: CASSMDRGLVTNYGYTF. The CDR3 DNA reads TGCGCCAGCAGCATGGACCGGGGGTTGGTGACTAACTATGGCTACACCTTC.

The chain employs TRBV7-6 and TRBJ1-2; perhaps TRBD1 as D (6 bases). The V gene's germline CDR1 is SGHVS and CDR2 FNYEAQ. The CDR3 has 15 residues. V shed 2 bases and J shed 8 bases, with 18 bases lying between them. The CDR3 sequence: CASSLNAGGAGGYTF. The CDR3, as DNA: TGTGCCAGCAGCTTAAACGCCGGGGGGGCGGGAGGCTACACCTTC.

The V and J genes are TRBV10-3 and TRBJ2-1, with 7 positions matching TRBD2. The CDR3 covers 18 residues. Looked up from germline, CDR1 is ENHRY and CDR2 is SYGVKD. V was pared by 5 bases and J by 7 bases, with 20 bases of the junction left unmatched. The CDR3 loop reads CAISPPPIVGGLRNEQFF. Written as DNA, the CDR3 is TGTGCCATCAGTCCACCACCTATAGTGGGAGGGCTTAGGAATGAGCAGTTCTTC.

Regarding this clonotype: The limits of the CDR3 on the DNA are not certain, so only TCRdb's listed CDR3 is given. The CDR3 loop is CASSFGQGRLHLRHF. The chain combines TRBV7-3 with TRBJ1-6; the table gives TRBD1 as D, unverified against the DNA. CDR1 SGHTA and CDR2 FQGTGA come from the germline V gene. Inclusive of both ends, the CDR3 amounts to 15 amino acids.

The chain combines TRBV7-2 with TRBJ2-5; unclear D gene. There are 15 residues in the CDR3. The germline CDR1 and CDR2 sequences are SGHTA and FQGNSA. V lost 5 bases to trimming and J lost 14 bases, with 27 bases between them. The CDR3 here is CASSGRQTYYGYTYF. The CDR3 DNA reads TGTGCCAGCAGCGGCCGTCAGACCTACTATGGCTACACCTACTTC. The full variable domain, its missing parts supplied by reference TRBV7-2 and TRBJ2-5, is GAGVSQSPSNKVTEKGKDVELRCDPISGHTALYWYRQSLGQGLEFLIYFQGNSAPDKSGLPSDRFSAERTGGSVSTLTIQRTQQEDSAVYLCASSGRQTYYGYTYFGPGTRLLVL.

This clonotype was found many times. This sequence joins TRBV7-2 and TRBJ1-2; tentative D call: TRBD1 (6 bases). The V gene lost 0 bases and the J gene lost 7 bases, with 18 bases spanning the gap. The CDR3 extends over 16 amino acids. The germline gives CDR1 SGHTA, CDR2 FQGNSA. In DNA, the CDR3 is TGTGCCAGCAGCTTAGCGGGAGGCACCCAGGGGAGTGGCTACACCTTC. Translation gives CASSLAGGTQGSGYTF.